The 23 T cell receptor beta chains presented below share a single source sample, sequenced in a study of T cells in tuberculosis. Sequenced by immunoSEQ multiplex PCR; TCRdb stores in-frame clones only, minus some. The sample shows 40,000 or so clones, around 94% of them seen only once. Time point here: new active TB diagnosis, blood taken before or within 7 days of starting treatment. Sequences were derived from PBMCs, sampled at tuberculosis diagnosis. The receptors originated from an adult with tuberculosis.

The chain recombines TRBV6-1 with TRBJ2-2, with 7 bases aligning to TRBD1. The trim removed 1 base at V and 1 base at J, leaving 0 bases unmatched. This CDR3 comprises 15 residues. Germline values: CDR1 MNHNS, CDR2 SASEGT. The CDR3 spells CASSEGTGNTGELFF. The CDR3 DNA reads as TGTGCCAGCAGTGAAGGGACAGGGAACACCGGGGAGCTGTTTTTT.

J is TRBJ2-2 and V is TRBV7-3; D gene uncertain. V shed 5 bases and J shed 0 bases, with 10 bases lying between them. This CDR3 region has 15 residues. Germline loops: CDR1 SGHTA, CDR2 FQGTGA. CDR3 protein: CASSIAVSNTGELFF. The CDR3, as DNA: TGTGCCAGCAGCATCGCAGTTTCGAACACCGGGGAGCTGTTTTTT. Using reference TRBV7-3 and TRBJ2-2 for the parts outside the CDR3, the full variable domain is GAGVSQTPSNKVTEKGKYVELRCDPISGHTALYWYRQSLGQGPEFLIYFQGTGAADDSGLPNDRFFAVRPEGSVSTLKIQRTERGDSAVYLCASSIAVSNTGELFFGEGSRLTVL.

V and J are TRBV10-2 and TRBJ1-5; D may be TRBD1 (6 bases). The CDR3 loop spans 14 amino acids. The V gene's germline CDR1 is WSHSY and CDR2 SAAADI. V was pared by 0 bases and J by 7 bases, with 10 bases between. CDR3 nucleotides: TGCGCCAGCAGTGAGTCGAACAGGGAACAGCCCCAGCATTTT. This sequence encodes CASSESNREQPQHF.

The chain employs TRBV5-1 and TRBJ1-5; a weak D match, TRBD1 (5 bases). This CDR3 contains 18 residues. V gave up 0 bases and J gave up 0 bases, with 16 bases separating them. Germline CDR1 reads SGHRS; CDR2 reads YFSETQ. CDR3 in DNA: TGCGCCAGCAGCTTGGAACCGCAGGGTCTGTCTAGCAATCAGCCCCAGCATTTT. It yields the protein CASSLEPQGLSSNQPQHF.

This chain links TRBV6-5 with TRBJ2-2; D remains ambiguous. CDR1 MNHEY and CDR2 SVGAGI come from the germline V gene. The germline V and J ends were trimmed by 3 bases and 1 base, with 9 bases remaining between them. The length of the CDR3 is 15 residues. The CDR3 spells CASSYGDKNTGELFF. Written as DNA, the CDR3 is TGTGCCAGCAGTTATGGCGACAAGAACACCGGGGAGCTGTTTTTT.

For the CDR3, the DNA is TGCGCCAGCAGTGACGGGGGACAGTCCTACGAGCAGTACTTC. Residues: CASSDGGQSYEQYF. This chain joins TRBV10-1 and TRBJ2-7; D possibly corresponds to TRBD1 (7 bases). The germline gives CDR1 WNHNN, CDR2 SYGVQD (reference sequence). V was clipped by 3 bases and J by 1 base, with 10 bases between them. CDR3 length: 14 amino acids.

The chain joins TRBV2 to TRBJ2-2; D may be TRBD2 (6 bases). Trimming shortened V by 8 bases and J by 5 bases, and 15 bases separated the two germline ends. Per germline, CDR1 SNHLY and CDR2 FYNNEI. The CDR3 length is 14 residues. The CDR3 sequence: CASEGGGITGELFF. CDR3 nucleotides: TGTGCCAGCGAGGGAGGAGGTATTACCGGGGAGCTGTTTTTT.

The chain combines TRBV5-1 with TRBJ2-3, with TRBD1 matching over 8 bases. With V trimmed by 4 bases and J by 0 bases, 7 bases remained unmatched. The CDR3 contains 16 residues. Germline-derived CDR1 and CDR2 are SGHRS and YFSETQ. The CDR3 here is CASSHGRTGSTDTQYF. The DNA of the CDR3 is TGCGCCAGCAGCCATGGAAGGACAGGGAGCACAGATACGCAGTATTTT.

The chain couples TRBV5-5 to TRBJ1-2, with 10 nucleotides matching TRBD1. The CDR3 totals 18 residues. J lost 0 bases, V lost 0 bases, and 8 bases had no gene match. In germline, CDR1 is SGHKS, CDR2 YYEKEE (reference sequence). DNA for the CDR3: TGTGCCAGCAGCTTGGCCGGGGACAGGGGCCCACCTAACTATGGCTACACCTTC. Its translation: CASSLAGDRGPPNYGYTF.

The chain uses TRBV5-6 and TRBJ2-7; TRBD2 matches 10 bases. Germline values: CDR1 SGHDT, CDR2 YYEEEE. The CDR3 sequence is 15 residues long. With V trimmed by 2 bases and J by 3 bases, 5 bases remained unmatched. The CDR3 sequence: CASSLVLAGDYEQYF. The CDR3 coding sequence is TGTGCCAGCAGCTTAGTTCTAGCGGGGGACTACGAGCAGTACTTC. The complete variable domain, with remaining parts taken from reference TRBV5-6 and TRBJ2-7, reads DAGVTQSPTHLIKTRGQQVTLRCSPKSGHDTVSWYQQALGQGPQFIFQYYEEEERQRGNFPDRFSGHQFPNYSSELNVNALLLGDSALYLCASSLVLAGDYEQYFGPGTRLTVT.

V and J are TRBV10-1 and TRBJ2-2; no reliable D call. In germline, CDR1 is WNHNN, CDR2 SYGVQD (reference sequence). CDR3 length equals 13 residues. V was cut by 4 bases and J by 4 bases, with 7 bases left in between. Written as DNA, the CDR3 is TGCGCCAGCAGTGGACATCCCACCGGGGAGCTGTTTTTT. Amino acid sequence: CASSGHPTGELFF.

The chain is built from TRBV10-3 and TRBJ2-5; 7 bases agree with TRBD1. Germline V gene data show CDR1 as ENHRY and CDR2 as SYGVKD. The CDR3 sequence is 13 residues long. Trimming cost V 6 bases and J 1 base; bases outside gene matches: 2. The CDR3 sequence is CAIRQGTQETQYF. For the CDR3, the DNA is TGTGCCATCAGACAGGGGACCCAAGAGACCCAGTACTTC.

The chain has TRBV11-2 and TRBJ2-1, with D possibly TRBD2 on 5 matching bases. Trimming removed 2 bases from V and 4 bases from J, with 12 bases in between. The CDR3 sequence is 15 residues long. The germline gives CDR1 SGHAT, CDR2 FQNNGV. CDR3 nucleotides: TGTGCCAGCAGCTTATCGGGCAGGACTTACAATGAGCAGTTCTTC. This gives the protein CASSLSGRTYNEQFF.

This sequence joins TRBV28 and TRBJ2-1; possible D gene TRBD1, 7 bases. The germline V gene encodes CDR1 MDHEN and CDR2 SYDVKM. The ends were cut back, 8 bases at V and 6 bases at J, with 14 bases in the middle. CDR3 length equals 13 residues. CDR3 residues: CASRIQGGNEQFF. The CDR3 coding sequence is TGTGCCAGCCGAATCCAGGGGGGCAATGAGCAGTTCTTC.

V is TRBV12-5 and J is TRBJ2-2, with 8 nucleotides matching TRBD1. Germline lookup yields CDR1 LGHNT and CDR2 FRNRAP. This CDR3 has 16 residues. V was clipped by 2 bases and J by 4 bases; unmatched bases: 6. As DNA, the CDR3 is TGTGCTAGTGGTTTGAGGCCAGGGGGCTTCACCGGGGAGCTGTTTTTT. Translated, it gives CASGLRPGGFTGELFF.

V usage is TRBV14 and J usage is TRBJ1-2, with a tentative D call TRBD1 (6 bases). The length of the CDR3 is 14 residues. V was pared by 3 bases and J by 9 bases, with 17 bases between. Germline V gene lookup returns CDR1 SGHDN and CDR2 FVKESK. DNA of the CDR3: TGTGCCAGCAGCCAGAGGGGGAGGGCGTGGAGCTACACCTTC. Amino acids: CASSQRGRAWSYTF. Full variable domain (outside the CDR3, taken from reference TRBV14 and TRBJ1-2): EAGVTQFPSHSVIEKGQTVTLRCDPISGHDNLYWYRRVMGKEIKFLLHFVKESKQDESGMPNNRFLAERTGGTYSTLKVQPAELEDSGVYFCASSQRGRAWSYTFGSGTRLTVV.

The chain joins TRBV6-5 to TRBJ2-3, with 10 bases aligning to TRBD1. After removal of 4 bases from V and 1 base from J, the junction contained 5 bases not matched to a gene. The CDR3 extends over 16 amino acids. Germline-derived CDR1 and CDR2 are MNHEY and SVGAGI. The CDR3 DNA reads as TGTGCCAGCAGTTTTTCCGGGACAGGGGGCACAGATACGCAGTATTTT. Its protein is CASSFSGTGGTDTQYF.

The V gene is TRBV5-1, the J gene TRBJ1-5, with 8 nucleotides matching TRBD1. The CDR3 spans 15 residues. CDR1 is SGHRS, CDR2 YFSETQ, per germline. V was clipped by 0 bases and J by 5 bases; unmatched bases: 4. The CDR3 loop is CASSLAGGGDQPQHF. The CDR3 DNA sequence: TGCGCCAGCAGCTTGGCAGGGGGCGGGGATCAGCCCCAGCATTTT. Combining the CDR3 with reference TRBV5-1 and TRBJ1-5 gives the whole variable domain KAGVTQTPRYLIKTRGQQVTLSCSPISGHRSVSWYQQTPGQGLQFLFEYFSETQRNKGNFPGRFSGRQFSNSRSEMNVSTLELGDSALYLCASSLAGGGDQPQHFGDGTRLSIL.

Here the CDR3 DNA reads TGTGCCAGCAGAAACCAGGGTTCGGGGAACACTGAAGCTTTCTTT. Protein product: CASRNQGSGNTEAFF. The chain employs TRBV27 and TRBJ1-1, with D maybe TRBD1 (5 bases). Germline V gives CDR1 MNHEY, CDR2 SMNVEV (reference sequence). The length of the CDR3 is 15 residues. Trimming cost V 6 bases and J 1 base, with 15 bases left between them.

The CDR3 nucleotides read TGTGCCAGTAGTATAGACAGGAACACTGAAGCTTTCTTT. Its translation: CASSIDRNTEAFF. This sequence joins TRBV19 and TRBJ1-1, with no clear D. From germline, CDR1 is LNHDA and CDR2 SQIVND (reference sequence). Trimming took off 0 bases at V and 1 base at J, with 3 bases between the two ends. This CDR3 contains 13 residues.

The rearrangement links TRBV9 to TRBJ2-2; the match to TRBD1 covers 9 bases. This CDR3 contains 15 residues. The germline gives CDR1 SGDLS, CDR2 YYNGEE. The V segment lost 4 bases and the J segment 4 bases; nucleotides outside the gene matches: 5. For the CDR3, the DNA is TGTGCCAGCAGCACGGGACAGGGTGGCACCGGGGAGCTGTTTTTT. Protein: CASSTGQGGTGELFF.

The chain uses TRBV5-6 and TRBJ2-7, with 9 bases that match TRBD1. Trimming at V came to 7 bases and at J to 1 base, leaving 18 bases not matched to a gene. There are 18 residues in the CDR3. Germline V gives CDR1 SGHDT, CDR2 YYEEEE. The CDR3 loop is CASGGTGKFLEFSYEQYF. In DNA form, the CDR3 reads TGTGCCAGCGGTGGGACAGGGAAGTTTTTGGAGTTTTCCTACGAGCAGTACTTC.

This chain uses TRBV4-1 with TRBJ2-2; possible D gene TRBD1, 5 bases. The CDR3 length is 17 residues. Germline V gives CDR1 MGHRA, CDR2 YSYEKL. V was cut by 4 bases and J by 1 base, with 16 bases left in between. The CDR3 sequence: CASSRPRQPQNTGELFF. The CDR3 bases are TGCGCCAGCAGCCGCCCACGACAGCCCCAGAACACCGGGGAGCTGTTTTTT.